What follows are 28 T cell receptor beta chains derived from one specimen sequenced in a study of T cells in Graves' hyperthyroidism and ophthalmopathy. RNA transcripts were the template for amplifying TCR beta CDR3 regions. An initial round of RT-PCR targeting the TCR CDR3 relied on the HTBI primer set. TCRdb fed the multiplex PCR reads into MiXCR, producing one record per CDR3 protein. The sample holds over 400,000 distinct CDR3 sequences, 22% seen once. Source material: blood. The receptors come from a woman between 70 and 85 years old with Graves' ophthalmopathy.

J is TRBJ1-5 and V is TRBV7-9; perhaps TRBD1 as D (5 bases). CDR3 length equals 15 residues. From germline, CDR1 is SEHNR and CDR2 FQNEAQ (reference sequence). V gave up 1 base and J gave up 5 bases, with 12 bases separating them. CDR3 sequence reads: CASSLGRGADQPQHF. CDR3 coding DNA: TGTGCCAGCAGCTTAGGAAGGGGCGCAGATCAGCCCCAGCATTTT.

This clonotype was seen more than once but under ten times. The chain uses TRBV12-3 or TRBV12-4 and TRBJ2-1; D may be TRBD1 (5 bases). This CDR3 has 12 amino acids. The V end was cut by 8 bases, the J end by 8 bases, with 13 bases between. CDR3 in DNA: TGTGCCAGCGTTCGGGTGGGGCATGAGCAGTTCTTC. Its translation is CASVRVGHEQFF.

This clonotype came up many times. The CDR3 DNA is TGTGCCAGCAGTCCCGGAGTGATTGGCGGGAGGGCCCGGAGCACAGATACGCAGTATTTT. Amino acids: CASSPGVIGGRARSTDTQYF. The chain has TRBV28 and TRBJ2-3, with 9 bases matching TRBD2. Losses at the gene ends were 5 bases for V and 0 bases for J; bases not matched to a gene: 18. The CDR3 spans 20 residues. Germline CDR1 reads MDHEN; CDR2 reads SYDVKM.

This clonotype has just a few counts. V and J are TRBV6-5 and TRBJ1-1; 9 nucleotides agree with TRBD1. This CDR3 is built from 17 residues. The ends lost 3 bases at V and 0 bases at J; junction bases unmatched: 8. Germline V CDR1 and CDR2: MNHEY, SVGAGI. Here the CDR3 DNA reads TGTGCCAGCAGTTATGGCGGACAGGGGATGATGAACACTGAAGCTTTCTTT. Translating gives CASSYGGQGMMNTEAFF.

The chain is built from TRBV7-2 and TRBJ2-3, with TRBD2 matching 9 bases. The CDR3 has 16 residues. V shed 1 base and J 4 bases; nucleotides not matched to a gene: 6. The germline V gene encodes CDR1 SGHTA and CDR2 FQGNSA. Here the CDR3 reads CASSLVAGGPSDTQYF. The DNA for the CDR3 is TGTGCCAGCAGCTTAGTTGCGGGAGGGCCCTCAGATACGCAGTATTTT.

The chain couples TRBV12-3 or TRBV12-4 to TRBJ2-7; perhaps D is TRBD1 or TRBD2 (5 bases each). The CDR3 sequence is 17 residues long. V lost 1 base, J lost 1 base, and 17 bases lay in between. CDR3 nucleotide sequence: TGTGCCAGCAGTTTAGAGTCAGGGAAGAGGGGATCCTACGAGCAGTACTTC. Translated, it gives CASSLESGKRGSYEQYF.

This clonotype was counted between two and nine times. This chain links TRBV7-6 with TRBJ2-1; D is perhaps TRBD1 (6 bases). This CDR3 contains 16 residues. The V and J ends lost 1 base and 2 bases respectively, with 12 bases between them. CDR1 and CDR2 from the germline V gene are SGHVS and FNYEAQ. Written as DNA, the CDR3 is TGTGCCAGCAGCTTAGTGCAGGGGCGTCCCTACAATGAGCAGTTCTTC. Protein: CASSLVQGRPYNEQFF.

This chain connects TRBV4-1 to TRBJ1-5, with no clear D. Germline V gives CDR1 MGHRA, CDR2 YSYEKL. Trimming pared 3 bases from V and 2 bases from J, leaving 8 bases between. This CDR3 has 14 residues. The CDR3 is CASSQVNGNQPQHF. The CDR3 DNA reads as TGCGCCAGCAGCCAGGTTAATGGCAATCAGCCCCAGCATTTT.

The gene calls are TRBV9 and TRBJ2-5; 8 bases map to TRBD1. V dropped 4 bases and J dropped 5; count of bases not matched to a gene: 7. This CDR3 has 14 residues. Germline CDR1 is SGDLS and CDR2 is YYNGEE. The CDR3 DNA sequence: TGTGCCAGCAGCCCTCGGACAGGGTCCGAGACCCAGTACTTC. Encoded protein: CASSPRTGSETQYF.

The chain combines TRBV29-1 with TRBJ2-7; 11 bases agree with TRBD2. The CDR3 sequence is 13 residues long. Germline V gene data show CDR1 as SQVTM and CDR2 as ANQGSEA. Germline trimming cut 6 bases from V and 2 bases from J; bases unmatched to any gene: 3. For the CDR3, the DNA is TGCAGCGTGGGGACTAGCGGCACCTACGAGCAGTACTTC. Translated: CSVGTSGTYEQYF.

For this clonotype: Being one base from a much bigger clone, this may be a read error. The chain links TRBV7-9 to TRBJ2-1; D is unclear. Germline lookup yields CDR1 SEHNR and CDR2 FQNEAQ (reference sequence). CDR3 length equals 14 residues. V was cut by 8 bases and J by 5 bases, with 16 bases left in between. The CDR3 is CASGLISRNNEQFF. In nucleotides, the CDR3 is TGTGCCAGCGGTCTTATTTCAAGAAACAATGAGCAGTTCTTC.

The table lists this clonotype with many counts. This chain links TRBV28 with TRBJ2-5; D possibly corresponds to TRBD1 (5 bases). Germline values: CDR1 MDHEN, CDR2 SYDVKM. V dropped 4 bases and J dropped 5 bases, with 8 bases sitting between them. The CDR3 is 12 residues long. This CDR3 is CASSSGIETQYF. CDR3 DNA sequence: TGTGCCAGCAGTTCAGGGATTGAGACCCAGTACTTC. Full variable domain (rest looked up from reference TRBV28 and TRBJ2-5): DVKVTQSSRYLVKRTGEKVFLECVQDMDHENMFWYRQDPGLGLRLIYFSYDVKMKEKGDIPEGYSVSREKKERFSLILESASTNQTSMYLCASSSGIETQYFGPGTRLLVL.

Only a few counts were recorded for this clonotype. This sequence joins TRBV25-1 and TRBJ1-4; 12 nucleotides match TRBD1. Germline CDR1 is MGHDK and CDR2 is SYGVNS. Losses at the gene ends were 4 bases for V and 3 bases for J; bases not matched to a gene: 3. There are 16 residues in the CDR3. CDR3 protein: CASSAGQGASNEKLFF. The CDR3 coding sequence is TGTGCCAGCAGTGCGGGACAGGGGGCCTCTAATGAAAAACTGTTTTTT.

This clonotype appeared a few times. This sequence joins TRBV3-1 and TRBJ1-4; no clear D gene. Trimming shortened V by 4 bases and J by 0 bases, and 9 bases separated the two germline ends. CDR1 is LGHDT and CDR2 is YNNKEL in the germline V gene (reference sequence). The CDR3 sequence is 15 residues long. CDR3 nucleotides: TGTGCCAGCAGCCCGAGACATTCAACTAATGAAAAACTGTTTTTT. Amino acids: CASSPRHSTNEKLFF.

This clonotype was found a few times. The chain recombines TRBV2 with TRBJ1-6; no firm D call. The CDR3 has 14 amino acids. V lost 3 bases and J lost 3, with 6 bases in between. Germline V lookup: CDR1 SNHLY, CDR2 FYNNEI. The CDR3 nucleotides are TGTGCCAGCAGTGACCGCCGCTATAATTCACCCCTCCACTTT. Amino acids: CASSDRRYNSPLHF.

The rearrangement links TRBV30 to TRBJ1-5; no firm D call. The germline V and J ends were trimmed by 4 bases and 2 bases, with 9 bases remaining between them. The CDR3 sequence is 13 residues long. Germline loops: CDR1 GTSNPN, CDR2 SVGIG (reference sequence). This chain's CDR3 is CAWTLGGNQPQHF. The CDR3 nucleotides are TGTGCCTGGACCCTCGGGGGCAATCAGCCCCAGCATTTT. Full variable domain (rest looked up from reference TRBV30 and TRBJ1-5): SQTIHQWPATLVQPVGSPLSLECTVEGTSNPNLYWYRQAAGRGLQLLFYSVGIGQISSEVPQNLSASRPQDRQFILSSKKLLLSDSGFYLCAWTLGGNQPQHFGDGTRLSIL.

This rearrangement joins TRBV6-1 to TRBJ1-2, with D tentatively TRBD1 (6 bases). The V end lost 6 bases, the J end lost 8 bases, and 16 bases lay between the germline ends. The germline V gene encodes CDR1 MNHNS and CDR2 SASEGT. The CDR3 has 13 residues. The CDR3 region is CASSLQGSEGYTF. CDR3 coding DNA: TGTGCCAGCAGCCTACAGGGCTCGGAGGGCTACACCTTC.

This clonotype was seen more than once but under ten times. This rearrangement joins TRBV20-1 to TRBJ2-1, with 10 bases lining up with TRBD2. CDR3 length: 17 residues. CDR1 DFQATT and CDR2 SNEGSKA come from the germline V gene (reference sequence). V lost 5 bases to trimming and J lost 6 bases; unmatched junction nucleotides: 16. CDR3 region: CSADLLAGEFGANEQFF. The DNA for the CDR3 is TGCAGTGCTGATCTGCTAGCGGGAGAATTCGGGGCCAATGAGCAGTTCTTC.

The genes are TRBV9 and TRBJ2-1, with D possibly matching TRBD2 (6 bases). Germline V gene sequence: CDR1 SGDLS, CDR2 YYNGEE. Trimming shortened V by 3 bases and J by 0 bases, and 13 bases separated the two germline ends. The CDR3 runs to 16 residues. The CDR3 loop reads CASSAPPEGSYNEQFF. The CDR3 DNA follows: TGTGCCAGCAGCGCCCCCCCGGAGGGCTCCTACAATGAGCAGTTCTTC.

CDR3 DNA: TGTGCCAGCAGTTACTCGATCCAGCGGATGAGCTCCTACGAGCAGTACTTC. Its translation is CASSYSIQRMSSYEQYF. The chain carries TRBV6-2 or TRBV6-3 and TRBJ2-7, with D perhaps matching TRBD2 (5 bases). Per germline, CDR1 MNHEY and CDR2 SVGEGT. This CDR3 contains 17 residues. V lost 0 bases and J 0 bases, leaving 15 bases between the germline ends.

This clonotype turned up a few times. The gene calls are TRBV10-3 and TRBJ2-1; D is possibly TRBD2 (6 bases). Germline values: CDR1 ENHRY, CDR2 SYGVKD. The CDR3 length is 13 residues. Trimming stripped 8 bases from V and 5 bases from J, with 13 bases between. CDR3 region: CAIREIGNNEQFF. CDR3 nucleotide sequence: TGTGCCATCCGGGAGATTGGTAACAATGAGCAGTTCTTC.

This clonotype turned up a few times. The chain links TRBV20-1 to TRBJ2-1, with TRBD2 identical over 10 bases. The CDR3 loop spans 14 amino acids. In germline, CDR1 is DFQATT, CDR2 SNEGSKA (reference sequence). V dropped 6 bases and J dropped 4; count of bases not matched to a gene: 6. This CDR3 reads CSAQTSGSYNEQFF. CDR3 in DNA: TGCAGTGCCCAGACTAGCGGGTCTTACAATGAGCAGTTCTTC.

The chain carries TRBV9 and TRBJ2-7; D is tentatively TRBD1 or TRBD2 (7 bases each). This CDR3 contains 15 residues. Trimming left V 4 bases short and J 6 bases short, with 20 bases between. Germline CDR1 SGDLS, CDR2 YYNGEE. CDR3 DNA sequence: TGTGCCAGCAGCCGGCGCCAGGGGGAGGGGGGCGAGCAGTACTTC. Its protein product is CASSRRQGEGGEQYF. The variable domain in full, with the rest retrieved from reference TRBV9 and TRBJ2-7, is DSGVTQTPKHLITATGQRVTLRCSPRSGDLSVYWYQQSLDQGLQFLIQYYNGEERAKGNILERFSAQQFPDLHSELNLSSLELGDSALYFCASSRRQGEGGEQYFGPGTRLTVT.

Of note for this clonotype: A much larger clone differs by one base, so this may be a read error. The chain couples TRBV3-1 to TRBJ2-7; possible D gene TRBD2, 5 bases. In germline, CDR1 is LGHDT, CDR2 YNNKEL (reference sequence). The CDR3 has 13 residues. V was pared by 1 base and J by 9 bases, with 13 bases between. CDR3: CASSQVDLSPQYF. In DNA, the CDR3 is TGTGCCAGCAGCCAAGTGGACTTGTCTCCGCAGTACTTC.

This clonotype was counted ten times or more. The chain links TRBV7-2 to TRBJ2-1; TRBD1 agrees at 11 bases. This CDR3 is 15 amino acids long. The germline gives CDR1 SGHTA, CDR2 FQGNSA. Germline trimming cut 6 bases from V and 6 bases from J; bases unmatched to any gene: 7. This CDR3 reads CASSTPGQGGNEQFF. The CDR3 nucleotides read TGTGCCAGCAGTACGCCGGGACAGGGGGGCAATGAGCAGTTCTTC. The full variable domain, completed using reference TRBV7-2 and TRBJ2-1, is GAGVSQSPSNKVTEKGKDVELRCDPISGHTALYWYRQSLGQGLEFLIYFQGNSAPDKSGLPSDRFSAERTGGSVSTLTIQRTQQEDSAVYLCASSTPGQGGNEQFFGPGTRLTVL.

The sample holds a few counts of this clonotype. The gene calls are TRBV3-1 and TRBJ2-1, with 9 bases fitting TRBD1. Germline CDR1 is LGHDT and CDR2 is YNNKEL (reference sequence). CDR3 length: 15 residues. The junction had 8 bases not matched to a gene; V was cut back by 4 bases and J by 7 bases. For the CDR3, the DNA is TGTGCCAGCAGCCCCTCTGGGACAGGGAGAAATGAGCAGTTCTTC. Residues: CASSPSGTGRNEQFF.

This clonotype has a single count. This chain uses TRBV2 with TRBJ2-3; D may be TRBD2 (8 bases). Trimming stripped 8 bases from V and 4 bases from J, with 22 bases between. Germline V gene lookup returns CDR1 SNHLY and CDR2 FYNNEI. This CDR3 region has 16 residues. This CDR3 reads CASRREEGASADTQYF. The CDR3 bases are TGTGCCAGCCGGCGGGAGGAGGGGGCTAGCGCAGATACGCAGTATTTT.

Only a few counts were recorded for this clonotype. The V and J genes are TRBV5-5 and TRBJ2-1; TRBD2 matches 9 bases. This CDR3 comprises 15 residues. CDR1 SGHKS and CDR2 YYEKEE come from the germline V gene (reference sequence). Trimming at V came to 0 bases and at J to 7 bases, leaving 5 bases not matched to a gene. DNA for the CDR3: TGTGCCAGCAGCTTGGATAGCGGGAGTTGGAATGAGCAGTTCTTC. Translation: CASSLDSGSWNEQFF.